This T cell receptor beta chain was sequenced in a study of blood T cell repertoires in COVID-19. V lost 3 bases, J lost 5 bases, and 11 bases stayed unmatched. The CDR3 is made up of 16 amino acids. CDR1 is GTSNPN, CDR2 SVGIG, per germline (reference sequence). Original analysis: The assay estimated nucleated cells by amplifying reference gene primers. Measured with immunoSEQ multiplex PCR; TCRdb has only the in-frame clones, and not every one. The D gene and trimming were derived from the DNA, and the V and J assignments and clone size from that table. This sample carries under 250,000 clones, 80% to 90% of them seen once, and the ten largest clones take less than 2%.

Sequenced input: PBMCs or T cells enriched from blood (not recorded which). This TCR came from a man between 35 and 55 years old who had recovered from COVID-19. The chain recombines TRBV30 with TRBJ2-7, with 12 nucleotides matching TRBD2. This chain's CDR3 is CAWRDRLAGAYHEQYF. DNA for the CDR3: TGTGCCTGGAGAGACAGACTAGCGGGAGCTTACCACGAGCAGTACTTC.